This T cell receptor beta chain was found in a study of read filtering for tumor transcriptome and immune sequencing. From around 0.4 ug of RNA, a library with molecular barcoded alpha/delta and beta/gamma adaptors was made. Each CDR3 protein is one row after TCRdb ran MiXCR on the reads. This repertoire shows 39,000 or so distinct CDR3 sequences, roughly an eighth found once; its top ten account for roughly 30%. By sample fraction, this clonotype is medium-sized. Per the germline V gene, CDR1 is SGHTA and CDR2 is FQGTGA. The CDR3 has 14 residues. V shed 0 bases, J shed 9 bases, and the junction held 3 bases outside the gene matches.

The chain recombines TRBV7-3 with TRBJ2-1; 9 bases line up with TRBD2. The receptor was isolated from a donor at least 40 years old with multiple myeloma. Sequenced sample: a population of CD138-negative cells sorted from bone marrow. In DNA, the CDR3 is TGTGCCAGCAGCTTAACTAGCGGGAGCTCTGAGCAGTTCTTC. Its protein is CASSLTSGSSEQFF.